A single sample gave rise to the 24 T cell receptor beta chains below, sequenced in a study of cytomegalovirus exposure and HLA in healthy donors. Vbeta (60) and Jbeta (13) primers were used in the PCR. Clones were read by immunoSEQ multiplex PCR, and TCRdb kept only the in-frame ones, dropping some. The sample records 110,000 or so clones, about 80% being singletons. Sample: PBMCs. Receptors were obtained from a woman aged 45-65 years in good health and CMV-seropositive.

The rearrangement joins TRBV7-9 to TRBJ2-3, with 9 bases fitting TRBD1. This CDR3 contains 17 residues. In germline, CDR1 is SEHNR, CDR2 FQNEAQ (reference sequence). With V trimmed by 0 bases and J by 4 bases, 8 bases remained unmatched. CDR3 sequence reads: CASSLAPGQGVADTQYF. For the CDR3, the DNA is TGTGCCAGCAGCTTAGCTCCGGGACAGGGCGTCGCAGATACGCAGTATTTT. Full variable domain (missing parts from reference TRBV7-9 and TRBJ2-3): DTGVSQNPRHKITKRGQNVTFRCDPISEHNRLYWYRQTLGQGPEFLTYFQNEAQLEKSRLLSDRFSAERPKGSFSTLEIQRTEQGDSAMYLCASSLAPGQGVADTQYFGPGTRLTVL.

The chain is built from TRBV6-5 and TRBJ2-7, with 11 bases lining up with TRBD2. Trimming took 6 bases from V and 2 from J; bases not matched to a gene: 3. CDR3 length: 14 residues. The germline V gene encodes CDR1 MNHEY and CDR2 SVGAGI. CDR3 protein: CASRTSGGTYEQYF. CDR3 sequence (DNA): TGTGCCAGCAGAACTAGCGGGGGCACCTACGAGCAGTACTTC.

This chain links TRBV5-4 with TRBJ2-5; TRBD2 is a possible D gene (5 bases). This CDR3 contains 19 residues. Germline CDR1 reads SGHNT; CDR2 reads YYREEE (reference sequence). With 3 bases removed from V and 4 bases from J, the gap between germline ends came to 28 bases. CDR3 nucleotide sequence: TGTGCCAGCAGCTCCGAAGGAAAAATAGGACTCTGGAAAGGAGAGACCCAGTACTTC. This translates into CASSSEGKIGLWKGETQYF.

The chain links TRBV21-1 to TRBJ2-4; TRBD2 is taken as the D call from the table, unchecked against the DNA. TRBV21-1 is shown as a pseudogene. This CDR3 has 16 residues. The CDR3 region is CASSKGRRGSKNIQYF. The CDR3 DNA reads TGTGCCAGCAGCAAAGGTAGGAGGGGTTCCAAAAACATTCAGTACTTC.

The chain carries TRBV5-1 and TRBJ1-1, with D unclear. Germline CDR1 reads SGHRS; CDR2 reads YFSETQ. V lost 4 bases to trimming and J lost 0 bases, with 10 bases between them. The CDR3 has 14 amino acids. The CDR3 here is CASSPPGMNTEAFF. Here the CDR3 DNA reads TGCGCCAGCAGCCCCCCGGGGATGAACACTGAAGCTTTCTTT. Full variable domain (remainder filled in from reference TRBV5-1 and TRBJ1-1): KAGVTQTPRYLIKTRGQQVTLSCSPISGHRSVSWYQQTPGQGLQFLFEYFSETQRNKGNFPGRFSGRQFSNSRSEMNVSTLELGDSALYLCASSPPGMNTEAFFGQGTRLTVV.

The chain employs TRBV5-1 and TRBJ2-3; perhaps TRBD2 as D (7 bases). The V end lost 0 bases, the J end lost 7 bases, and 15 bases lay between the germline ends. The germline V gene encodes CDR1 SGHRS and CDR2 YFSETQ. The CDR3 consists of 15 residues. Here the CDR3 DNA reads TGCGCCAGCAGCTTGGGGCTAGCGGACAGATATACGCAGTATTTT. Encoded protein: CASSLGLADRYTQYF.

This rearrangement joins TRBV11-3 to TRBJ2-1, with TRBD2 matching over 12 bases. CDR1 is SGHNT, CDR2 YENEEA, per germline. J gave up 7 bases and V 5 bases, and 9 bases lay outside the gene matches. This CDR3 contains 16 residues. CDR3 region: CASSQHPTSGRNEQFF. Written as DNA, the CDR3 is TGTGCCAGCAGCCAACATCCAACTAGCGGGAGGAATGAGCAGTTCTTC.

The rearrangement uses TRBV5-4 and TRBJ1-6, with a possible D match to TRBD1 (5 bases). Germline loops: CDR1 SGHNT, CDR2 YYREEE (reference sequence). Trimming stripped 5 bases from V and 7 bases from J, with 19 bases between. This CDR3 spans 16 amino acids. Written as DNA, the CDR3 is TGTGCCAGCAGTCCTAAAGGAAGCGGGACGAATTCACCCCTCCACTTT. Its protein is CASSPKGSGTNSPLHF.

The chain employs TRBV2 and TRBJ1-2; D remains ambiguous. Trimming cost V 7 bases and J 7 bases, with 13 bases left between them. Germline V gene sequence: CDR1 SNHLY, CDR2 FYNNEI. This CDR3 region has 12 residues. Written as DNA, the CDR3 is TGTGCCAGCACTTCCGTCGGTAGTGGCTACACCTTC. Amino acids: CASTSVGSGYTF.

J is TRBJ2-6 and V is TRBV28; weak D call: TRBD1 (6 bases). Trimming took off 7 bases at V and 2 bases at J, with 9 bases between the two ends. CDR3 length equals 14 residues. Germline V gene lookup returns CDR1 MDHEN and CDR2 SYDVKM. The CDR3 DNA sequence: TGTGCCAGCAAAGGGGGAACTGGGGCCAACGTCCTGACTTTC. It specifies CASKGGTGANVLTF.

Details on this clone: Within the sample, other DNA sequences also encode this same CDR3. V usage is TRBV29-1 and J usage is TRBJ2-7; 14 bases match TRBD2. This CDR3 contains 12 residues. Germline-derived CDR1 and CDR2 are SQVTM and ANQGSEA. V gave up 7 bases and J gave up 6 bases; unmatched junction bases: 2. In DNA, the CDR3 is TGCAGCGGAGGACTAGCGGGAGGCGAGCAGTACTTC. It is translated as CSGGLAGGEQYF.

This chain connects TRBV10-3 to TRBJ2-7, with 7 bases matching TRBD1. J was trimmed by 0 bases and V by 6 bases; bases with no gene match: 5. The CDR3 loop spans 14 amino acids. Germline-derived CDR1 and CDR2 are ENHRY and SYGVKD. The CDR3 sequence is CAISPTGSSYEQYF. In DNA, the CDR3 is TGTGCCATCAGCCCGACAGGGAGCTCCTACGAGCAGTACTTC.

CDR3 sequence reads: CASSPDRVQPQHF. The DNA for the CDR3 is TGTGCCAGTAGTCCGGACAGGGTCCAGCCCCAGCATTTT. V usage is TRBV19 and J usage is TRBJ1-5; 8 positions match TRBD1. The trim removed 5 bases at V and 7 bases at J, leaving 4 bases unmatched. The germline V gene has CDR1 LNHDA and CDR2 SQIVND (reference sequence). This CDR3 spans 13 amino acids.

The chain recombines TRBV7-2 with TRBJ2-5, with 7 bases matching TRBD2. Germline V lookup: CDR1 SGHTA, CDR2 FQGNSA. The CDR3 has 16 residues. V lost 5 bases to trimming and J lost 4 bases; unmatched junction nucleotides: 13. The CDR3 here is CASSGRGGAGIETQYF. The CDR3 nucleotides read TGTGCCAGCAGCGGCCGGGGAGGAGCGGGGATAGAGACCCAGTACTTC.

This clone has only one observation. This rearrangement joins TRBV5-1 to TRBJ2-4; 11 nucleotides agree with TRBD1. In germline, CDR1 is SGHRS, CDR2 YFSETQ. J gave up 12 bases and V 0 bases, and 5 bases lay outside the gene matches. CDR3 length: 14 residues. The CDR3 here is CASSLGDRGDSQYF. DNA for the CDR3: TGCGCCAGCAGCTTGGGGGACAGGGGGGACAGTCAGTACTTC.

The chain combines TRBV19 with TRBJ2-1; a possible D gene is TRBD1 (5 bases). The V gene lost 2 bases and the J gene lost 0 bases, with 11 bases spanning the gap. The CDR3 has 16 amino acids. Germline V gene sequence: CDR1 LNHDA, CDR2 SQIVND (reference sequence). The CDR3 protein is CASSIQGRSSYNEQFF. CDR3 bases: TGTGCCAGTAGTATACAGGGTAGGAGCTCCTACAATGAGCAGTTCTTC.

This clone came up a few times. V usage is TRBV7-3 and J usage is TRBJ2-5, with 10 bases matching TRBD2. V dropped 5 bases and J dropped 4; count of bases not matched to a gene: 1. Germline loops: CDR1 SGHTA, CDR2 FQGTGA. The CDR3 covers 13 residues. CDR3 sequence: CASSKREGETQYF. CDR3 sequence (DNA): TGTGCCAGCAGCAAGCGGGAGGGAGAGACCCAGTACTTC.

This rearrangement joins TRBV2 to TRBJ2-1; 8 bases fit TRBD1. The CDR3 length is 16 residues. J lost 5 bases, V lost 5 bases, and 11 bases had no gene match. CDR1 and CDR2 (germline): SNHLY, FYNNEI. In DNA form, the CDR3 reads TGTGCCAGCAGTCCTACGCCCGGGACAGGTAACAATGAGCAGTTCTTC. Its translation is CASSPTPGTGNNEQFF.

The chain couples TRBV6-1 to TRBJ2-1; D remains unclear. The ends were cut back, 7 bases at V and 1 base at J, with 5 bases in the middle. Germline V CDR1 and CDR2: MNHNS, SASEGT. CDR3 size: 12 residues. Here the CDR3 DNA reads TGTGCCAGCACCCTTTCCTACAATGAGCAGTTCTTC. This encodes CASTLSYNEQFF.

Worth noting for this clone: The junction shows a germline mismatch at one end, possibly a read error. The genes are TRBV7-9 and TRBJ2-7; D is uncertain. The CDR3 totals 14 residues. CDR1 and CDR2 from the germline V gene are SEHNR and FQNEAQ (reference sequence). The chain's CDR3 is CSSSLELPSDEQYF. For the CDR3, the DNA is TGTTCCAGCAGCCTAGAGCTTCCATCCGACGAGCAGTACTTC.

With regard to this clone: The junction and the germline gene differ at one end; a read error may be behind it. The genes are TRBV5-1 and TRBJ2-6, with TRBD2 matching over 8 bases. The germline V gene encodes CDR1 SGHRS and CDR2 YFSETQ. The CDR3 covers 14 residues. The CDR3 loop is CASGGASGANGLTF. The CDR3 bases are TGCGCCTCCGGGGGGGCATCCGGGGCCAACGGCCTGACTTTC.

The rearrangement links TRBV27 to TRBJ2-7, with D perhaps matching TRBD2 (7 bases). V lost 0 bases and J 6 bases, leaving 15 bases between the germline ends. Germline CDR1 is MNHEY and CDR2 is SMNVEV (reference sequence). This CDR3 has 15 amino acids. In DNA form, the CDR3 reads TGTGCCAGCAGTTTATCGGGGCAGGGGAGGGGCGAGCAGTACTTC. It encodes CASSLSGQGRGEQYF.

The table lists this clone with a few counts. The chain employs TRBV19 and TRBJ2-7; 10 bases are shared with TRBD2. The junction had 9 bases not matched to a gene; V was cut back by 5 bases and J by 2 bases. The CDR3 runs 16 residues. Germline values: CDR1 LNHDA, CDR2 SQIVND (reference sequence). The CDR3, as DNA: TGTGCCAGTAGTCCCTCTCGGACTAGCGGAACCTACGAGCAGTACTTC. As protein: CASSPSRTSGTYEQYF.

This chain uses TRBV5-1 with TRBJ2-7, with D unresolved. The CDR3 totals 13 residues. Deletions cut 3 bases from V and 6 bases from J, with 13 bases between. Germline CDR1 SGHRS, CDR2 YFSETQ. The CDR3 region is CASSSQVETEQYF. The CDR3 coding sequence is TGCGCCAGCAGCTCCCAGGTGGAAACCGAGCAGTACTTC. Drawing the rest from reference TRBV5-1 and TRBJ2-7, the complete variable domain is KAGVTQTPRYLIKTRGQQVTLSCSPISGHRSVSWYQQTPGQGLQFLFEYFSETQRNKGNFPGRFSGRQFSNSRSEMNVSTLELGDSALYLCASSSQVETEQYFGPGTRLTVT.